This TCR beta chain was obtained from a study of CD8 T cells in ankylosing spondylitis. Whole-study results and caveats: The authors found the disease-linked clones to be CD8+ and relatively rare in peripheral blood. Seemingly distinctive of ankylosing spondylitis blood was a TCR beta motif formed by eight highly homologous variants. Disease-linked clones were reportedly significantly enriched in matched ankylosing spondylitis synovial fluid.

Trimming took off 2 bases at V and 0 bases at J, with 8 bases between the two ends. The germline CDR1 and CDR2 sequences are KGHSH and LQKENI. The CDR3 is 14 residues long. In TCRdb, the 5' RACE reads were re-called with MiXCR into one record per CDR3 protein. The data contain roughly 490,000 distinct CDR3 sequences, roughly 5.2% of them singletons. Worth noting for this clonotype: The antigen is undetermined.

The rearrangement uses TRBV18 and TRBJ2-7; D remains ambiguous. The TCR sequence derives from a male donor with ankylosing spondylitis. The sample consisted of blood, either unsorted or a sorted T cell fraction (not recorded which). The CDR3: CASSPVRRSYEQYF. The CDR3 DNA is TGTGCCAGCTCACCAGTTAGACGCTCCTACGAGCAGTACTTC.